A single sample is the source of the 29 T cell receptor beta chains below, sequenced in a study of molecular identifiers for immune sequencing clone quantification. TCRdb itself ran the PCR reads through MiXCR, one entry per CDR3 protein. The sample includes about 640,000 distinct CDR3 sequences, 20% of them seen just once. The source material was naive CD8+ T cells from blood, with Jurkat cell RNA spiked in. The subset was: FACS-sorted CD8+CD4-CCR7+CD45RA+ naive T cells. The receptors originated from a human donor in good health. Some libraries in this study had Jurkat cell RNA spiked in.

This clonotype was counted at least ten times. This chain joins TRBV20-1 and TRBJ2-3; 11 bases line up with TRBD1. V was clipped by 6 bases and J by 3 bases; unmatched bases: 5. This CDR3 is 14 amino acids long. Germline V CDR1 and CDR2: DFQATT, SNEGSKA (reference sequence). CDR3 loop: CSASRDRGTDTQYF. As DNA, the CDR3 is TGCAGTGCGAGCCGGGACAGGGGGACAGATACGCAGTATTTT.

The table lists this clonotype with many counts. The J gene is TRBJ2-3, the V gene TRBV20-1; D is perhaps TRBD1 (6 bases). Trimming shortened V by 0 bases and J by 6 bases, and 22 bases separated the two germline ends. This CDR3 region has 17 residues. Per germline, CDR1 DFQATT and CDR2 SNEGSKA (reference sequence). The CDR3 region has the DNA TGCAGTGCTAGAGATATGGTGGCTAGACAAACAGGGGATACGCAGTATTTT. It specifies CSARDMVARQTGDTQYF.

This clonotype was recorded at least ten times. The chain joins TRBV6-2 or TRBV6-3 to TRBJ2-1; tentatively, D is TRBD1 (6 bases). Per the germline V gene, CDR1 is MNHEY and CDR2 is SVGEGT. V shed 4 bases and J shed 4 bases, with 11 bases lying between them. CDR3 length equals 14 residues. DNA of the CDR3: TGTGCCAGCAGTTGGACGGACAGTTACAATGAGCAGTTCTTC. It is translated as CASSWTDSYNEQFF.

This clonotype was seen more than once but under ten times. V gene TRBV5-6 combines with J gene TRBJ1-6; tentatively, D is TRBD1 (6 bases). V was clipped by 4 bases and J by 0 bases, with 11 bases between them. Germline CDR1 and CDR2: SGHDT and YYEEEE. The CDR3 runs to 16 residues. The CDR3 bases are TGTGCCAGCAGCCCACAGGGTTCCTCCTATAATTCACCCCTCCACTTT. Residues: CASSPQGSSYNSPLHF.

There are many counts of this clonotype. This chain connects TRBV19 to TRBJ1-4; no firm D call. The germline V gene has CDR1 LNHDA and CDR2 SQIVND (reference sequence). This CDR3 spans 13 amino acids. Trimming left V 4 bases short and J 4 bases short, with 7 bases between. CDR3 coding DNA: TGTGCCAGTAGTAACACGGGTAATGAAAAACTGTTTTTT. This gives the protein CASSNTGNEKLFF.

The V call is TRBV9, the J call TRBJ2-5; D perhaps matches TRBD2 (5 bases). The germline V gene has CDR1 SGDLS and CDR2 YYNGEE. This CDR3 is built from 14 residues. V dropped 0 bases and J dropped 0 bases, with 6 bases sitting between them. Written as DNA, the CDR3 is TGTGCCAGCAGCGTAGCGGGGAACCAAGAGACCCAGTACTTC. This translates into CASSVAGNQETQYF.

Ten or more counts support this clonotype. The chain employs TRBV19 and TRBJ2-3; D unresolved. Trimming cost V 1 base and J 6 bases, with 17 bases left between them. Germline-derived CDR1 and CDR2 are LNHDA and SQIVND (reference sequence). The length of the CDR3 is 16 residues. The CDR3 sequence is CASSIGIRGLEDTQYF. As DNA, the CDR3 is TGTGCCAGTAGTATAGGCATTCGAGGCCTCGAGGATACGCAGTATTTT.

The rearrangement uses TRBV6-1 and TRBJ2-7; possibly TRBD2 for D (5 bases). The V gene lost 2 bases and the J gene lost 2 bases, with 10 bases spanning the gap. This CDR3 has 14 amino acids. Looked up from germline, CDR1 is MNHNS and CDR2 is SASEGT. The chain's CDR3 is CASSESGTPYEQYF. CDR3 DNA: TGTGCCAGCAGTGAAAGCGGTACCCCCTACGAGCAGTACTTC.

This clonotype has just a few counts. This sequence joins TRBV6-5 and TRBJ2-2, with D possibly TRBD2 on 6 matching bases. Trimming cost V 4 bases and J 3 bases, with 9 bases left between them. Germline V gene sequence: CDR1 MNHEY, CDR2 SVGAGI. This CDR3 has 14 amino acids. Here the CDR3 DNA reads TGTGCCAGCAGTTCGGGACTGGACACCGGGGAGCTGTTTTTT. It encodes CASSSGLDTGELFF.

This clonotype was seen a handful of times. CDR3 sequence (DNA): TGCAGTGCTAGAGACCATTTAGCGGGAGGGCCGTTAAATGAGCAGTTCTTC. As protein: CSARDHLAGGPLNEQFF. The genes are TRBV20-1 and TRBJ2-1, with 11 bases identical to TRBD2. CDR1 is DFQATT and CDR2 is SNEGSKA in the germline V gene (reference sequence). This CDR3 region has 17 residues. With V trimmed by 0 bases and J by 7 bases, 11 bases remained unmatched.

This clonotype was found many times. The chain employs TRBV6-5 and TRBJ2-7; D call uncertain. CDR3 size: 14 residues. Germline lookup yields CDR1 MNHEY and CDR2 SVGAGI. V lost 0 bases, J lost 6 bases, and 12 bases lay in between. The CDR3 sequence is CASSYSTGVGEQYF. Written as DNA, the CDR3 is TGTGCCAGCAGTTACTCGACTGGGGTAGGCGAGCAGTACTTC.

This clonotype was observed a few times. At one end the junction does not follow the germline gene, possibly because of a read error. The V gene is TRBV28, the J gene TRBJ1-2, with unresolved D. Germline V gene data show CDR1 as MDHEN and CDR2 as SYDVKM. The CDR3 covers 15 residues. As DNA, the CDR3 is TGTGCCAGCAGTTTCCCTCCTCCCCTAGGCTATGGCTACATCTTC. This encodes CASSFPPPLGYGYIF.

This clonotype was counted ten times or more. This chain uses TRBV9 with TRBJ1-1, with D possibly being TRBD1 (6 bases). V lost 4 bases and J 8 bases, leaving 15 bases between the germline ends. The CDR3 consists of 13 residues. The germline gives CDR1 SGDLS, CDR2 YYNGEE. CDR3: CASSPTPGQEAFF. CDR3 in DNA: TGTGCCAGCAGCCCGACTCCCGGACAGGAAGCTTTCTTT.

For this clonotype: A read error is possible here, since a much larger clone lies one base away. The chain combines TRBV5-1 with TRBJ2-5; D unclear. The CDR3 sequence is 14 residues long. Germline CDR1 is SGHRS and CDR2 is YFSETQ. The CDR3 sequence: CASSHRTPPETRYF. In DNA form, the CDR3 reads TGCGCCAGCAGCCACCGGACGCCCCCAGAGACCCGGTACTTC.

This clonotype was observed at least ten times. The chain links TRBV9 to TRBJ2-3, with 12 nucleotides matching TRBD2. The V gene end was trimmed by 4 bases and the J gene end by 5 bases; junction bases not matched to a gene: 8. The CDR3 is 16 residues long. Germline V gene data show CDR1 as SGDLS and CDR2 as YYNGEE. The CDR3, as DNA: TGTGCCAGCAGCCCGCGACTAGCGGGAGATGTAGATACGCAGTATTTT. Translation gives CASSPRLAGDVDTQYF.

With respect to this clonotype: No conserved phenylalanine or tryptophan ends this CDR3, so it is likely a read error. This chain links TRBV29-1 with TRBJ2-1; 11 positions agree with TRBD2. CDR1 and CDR2 from the germline V gene are SQVTM and ANQGSEA. This CDR3 region has 14 residues. The V gene end was trimmed by 3 bases and the J gene end by 8 bases; junction bases not matched to a gene: 6. The CDR3 nucleotides are TGCAGCGTTGAGGGACTAGCGGAATACGATGAGCAGTTCCTC. It is translated as CSVEGLAEYDEQFL.

On this clonotype: Since a much larger clone is just one base distant, this may be a read error. The chain combines TRBV4-3 with TRBJ1-2, with TRBD1 as a possible D gene (5 bases). Germline lookup yields CDR1 LGHNA and CDR2 YSLEER. The CDR3 extends over 13 amino acids. DNA for the CDR3: TGCGCCAGCTGCCAACCCGACAGTTCTGGCTACACCTTC. As protein: CASCQPDSSGYTF.

This clonotype was observed many times. The chain uses TRBV6-5 and TRBJ1-1; 10 bases map to TRBD1. V lost 3 bases, J lost 0 bases, and 4 bases stayed unmatched. Germline loops: CDR1 MNHEY, CDR2 SVGAGI. There are 16 residues in the CDR3. The DNA of the CDR3 is TGTGCCAGCAGTTATCGGGACAGGGGAATGAACACTGAAGCTTTCTTT. Translation gives CASSYRDRGMNTEAFF.

With regard to this clonotype: A single base separates this from a much larger clone, so it may be a read error. DNA for the CDR3: TGTGCCAGCGGTTTATCGGCGGCCCACGAGCAGTACTTC. Translation: CASGLSAAHEQYF. V gene TRBV27 combines with J gene TRBJ2-7; unclear D gene. This CDR3 has 13 residues. CDR1 MNHEY and CDR2 SMNVEV come from the germline V gene (reference sequence).

There are many counts of this clonotype. This chain links TRBV6-2 or TRBV6-3 with TRBJ2-5; a possible D gene is TRBD2 (5 bases). V lost 2 bases to trimming and J lost 1 base, with 11 bases between them. CDR3 size: 15 residues. Germline-derived CDR1 and CDR2 are MNHEY and SVGEGT. CDR3: CASSYPDFVQETQYF. Written as DNA, the CDR3 is TGTGCCAGCAGTTACCCGGACTTTGTCCAAGAGACCCAGTACTTC.

This clonotype has at least ten counts. The rearrangement uses TRBV7-9 and TRBJ2-5; 7 bases match TRBD1. Per the germline V gene, CDR1 is SEHNR and CDR2 is FQNEAQ (reference sequence). With 3 bases clipped from V and 1 base from J, the junction kept 8 bases outside the gene matches. This CDR3 comprises 16 residues. In nucleotides, the CDR3 is TGTGCCAGCAGCTTCCCCAGGGACAGTTCCCAAGAGACCCAGTACTTC. Translation gives CASSFPRDSSQETQYF.

This clonotype was observed many times. This chain links TRBV12-3 or TRBV12-4 with TRBJ1-5, with D unresolved. V lost 4 bases, J lost 7 bases, and 8 bases lay in between. CDR3 length: 12 residues. The CDR3 protein is CASSSGVQPQHF. CDR3 in DNA: TGTGCCAGCAGTTCTGGGGTCCAGCCCCAGCATTTT.

This clonotype was observed many times. The chain carries TRBV27 and TRBJ1-1, with D hard to call. The ends were cut back, 1 base at V and 0 bases at J, with 9 bases in the middle. The germline gives CDR1 MNHEY, CDR2 SMNVEV (reference sequence). The CDR3 has 15 residues. CDR3 loop: CASSLWATMNTEAFF. The CDR3, as DNA: TGTGCCAGCAGTTTATGGGCGACAATGAACACTGAAGCTTTCTTT.

With regard to this clonotype: A read error may explain this, as a much larger clone is one base away. V gene TRBV20-1 combines with J gene TRBJ1-1; D gene uncertain. CDR1 is DFQATT and CDR2 is SNEGSKA in the germline V gene (reference sequence). The CDR3 runs to 12 residues. The CDR3: CSAREYSPEVFF. CDR3 sequence (DNA): TGCAGTGCTAGAGAATACAGTCCTGAAGTTTTCTTT.

This chain links TRBV20-1 with TRBJ2-7; D is possibly TRBD2 (6 bases). Germline V gene data show CDR1 as DFQATT and CDR2 as SNEGSKA (reference sequence). The CDR3 is made up of 14 amino acids. With 6 bases removed from V and 1 base from J, the gap between germline ends came to 16 bases. CDR3 DNA: TGCAGTGCCCCCCGGACGGGGACTTCCTACGAGCAGTACTTC. It encodes CSAPRTGTSYEQYF.

This clonotype was detected many times. This chain uses TRBV19 with TRBJ2-2; the D gene could be TRBD1 or TRBD2 (5 bases each). Germline CDR1 is LNHDA and CDR2 is SQIVND (reference sequence). CDR3 length: 14 residues. Trimming stripped 1 base from V and 6 bases from J, with 9 bases between. The CDR3 reads CASSIVGAAGELFF. The CDR3 DNA reads as TGTGCCAGTAGTATAGTCGGGGCAGCCGGGGAGCTGTTTTTT. Filled out from reference TRBV19 and TRBJ2-2, the complete variable domain reads DGGITQSPKYLFRKEGQNVTLSCEQNLNHDAMYWYRQDPGQGLRLIYYSQIVNDFQKGDIAEGYSVSREKKESFPLTVTSAQKNPTAFYLCASSIVGAAGELFFGEGSRLTVL.

The chain employs TRBV3-1 and TRBJ1-2; D may be TRBD1 (5 bases). The CDR3 loop spans 14 amino acids. V was pared by 0 bases and J by 4 bases, with 9 bases between. The germline CDR1 and CDR2 sequences are LGHDT and YNNKEL (reference sequence). This CDR3 reads CASSQEPRGYGYTF. In nucleotides, the CDR3 is TGTGCCAGCAGCCAAGAACCGAGGGGCTATGGCTACACCTTC.

This clonotype was found many times. The chain couples TRBV6-5 to TRBJ2-1; D remains unclear. V gave up 2 bases and J gave up 10 bases, with 9 bases separating them. Germline CDR1 and CDR2: MNHEY and SVGAGI. CDR3 length equals 12 residues. The CDR3 is CASSYGPGEQFF. CDR3 nucleotide sequence: TGTGCCAGCAGTTACGGTCCAGGAGAGCAGTTCTTC.

This clonotype was recorded many times. The chain is built from TRBV4-1 and TRBJ2-5; maybe TRBD1 (6 bases). Germline CDR1 MGHRA, CDR2 YSYEKL. Trimming stripped 4 bases from V and 2 bases from J, with 14 bases between. The CDR3 consists of 15 residues. CDR3 DNA sequence: TGCGCCAGCAGCCGCCCGGGACAAGCTCAAGAGACCCAGTACTTC. This codes for CASSRPGQAQETQYF.